This T cell receptor (beta chain) derives from a study of OX40 agonist ivuxolimab in advanced cancers. The CDR3 spans 11 residues. Germline lookup yields CDR1 MNHEY and CDR2 SVGAGI. Trimming left V 7 bases short and J 8 bases short, with 11 bases between. Libraries were prepared by immunoSEQ multiplex PCR; TCRdb keeps only in-frame clonotypes and omits some of them. The table shows about 120,000 clones, with approximately 92% occurring only once. Sampling of blood occurred at baseline, cycle 4 day 1, and cycle 7 day 1. This receptor was identified in an adult with an advanced solid tumor such as melanoma, head and neck, liver or kidney cancer. J is TRBJ1-2 and V is TRBV6-5, with D uncertain. The sequences come from CD4+ or CD8+ T cells sorted from blood, collected in a trial of the OX40 agonist ivuxolimab. Here the CDR3 reads CASKNNAGYTF. In DNA form, the CDR3 reads TGTGCCAGCAAAAACAACGCCGGCTACACCTTC.